The 14 T cell receptor beta chains reported below all come from one sample, sequenced in a study of blood T cell repertoires in COVID-19. TCRdb's copy holds only in-frame clones and misses some; the assay was immunoSEQ multiplex PCR. The table has about 190,000 clones, less than 90% seen once. The sequenced sample consisted of peripheral blood. These receptors came from a human donor in a cohort sampled during active COVID-19.

CDR3: CASSYGAKSGSPLHF. The CDR3 nucleotides are TGTGCCAGCAGTTATGGTGCCAAGTCGGGTTCACCCCTCCACTTT. The chain has TRBV6-6 and TRBJ1-6; D remains unclear. In germline, CDR1 is MNHNY, CDR2 SVGAGI (reference sequence). CDR3 length: 15 residues. Deletions cut 3 bases from V and 9 bases from J, with 15 bases between.

The genes are TRBV3-1 (or the pseudogene TRBV3-2) and TRBJ2-2, with D perhaps TRBD2 (6 bases). The CDR3 loop spans 19 amino acids. Trimming removed 1 base from V and 0 bases from J, with 18 bases in between. Germline CDR1 is LGHDT and CDR2 is YNNKEL (reference sequence). CDR3 in DNA: TGTGCCAGCAGCCAAGTTGCTGGCGGAGGGTCGGCGAACACCGGGGAGCTGTTTTTT. Its protein product is CASSQVAGGGSANTGELFF.

The CDR3 protein is CASSQDFGTNEKLFF. CDR3 sequence (DNA): TGCGCCAGCAGCCAAGATTTCGGTACTAATGAAAAACTGTTTTTT. The rearrangement links TRBV4-1 to TRBJ1-4; no clear D. Deletions cut 0 bases from V and 2 bases from J, with 7 bases between. Germline-derived CDR1 and CDR2 are MGHRA and YSYEKL. The CDR3 covers 15 residues.

This clone was picked up one time. This sequence joins TRBV29-1 and TRBJ2-1; 7 nucleotides match TRBD2. Germline CDR1 reads SQVTM; CDR2 reads ANQGSEA. CDR3 length: 13 residues. The V gene end was trimmed by 4 bases and the J gene end by 8 bases; junction bases not matched to a gene: 8. DNA for the CDR3: TGCAGCGTTGTGGGGGGAGGGCCGCATGAGCAGTTCTTC. The encoded protein is CSVVGGGPHEQFF.

The chain has TRBV30 and TRBJ2-1, with 7 positions matching TRBD1. J was trimmed by 5 bases and V by 1 base; bases with no gene match: 8. In germline, CDR1 is GTSNPN, CDR2 SVGIG (reference sequence). This CDR3 spans 15 amino acids. The CDR3 nucleotides read TGTGCCTGGAGTGGACAGGGCCCAGGGGACAATGAGCAGTTCTTC. This codes for CAWSGQGPGDNEQFF. Combining the CDR3 with reference TRBV30 and TRBJ2-1 gives the whole variable domain SQTIHQWPATLVQPVGSPLSLECTVEGTSNPNLYWYRQAAGRGLQLLFYSVGIGQISSEVPQNLSASRPQDRQFILSSKKLLLSDSGFYLCAWSGQGPGDNEQFFGPGTRLTVL.

This chain joins TRBV19 and TRBJ2-3; 13 bases match TRBD2. The germline V gene encodes CDR1 LNHDA and CDR2 SQIVND (reference sequence). V dropped 4 bases and J dropped 5; count of bases not matched to a gene: 3. CDR3 length: 15 amino acids. Here the CDR3 reads CASSTTSGGLDTQYF. CDR3 nucleotide sequence: TGTGCCAGTAGTACGACTAGCGGGGGGTTAGATACGCAGTATTTT.

This clone came up once. The gene calls are TRBV10-2 and TRBJ1-2, with D uncertain. The CDR3 is made up of 15 amino acids. Germline values: CDR1 WSHSY, CDR2 SAAADI. V shed 3 bases and J shed 3 bases, with 14 bases lying between them. In DNA, the CDR3 is TGCGCCAGCAGTGATTACGGGTTAGGTGACTATGGCTACACCTTC. This codes for CASSDYGLGDYGYTF.

The V gene is TRBV5-1, the J gene TRBJ2-6, with D possibly TRBD1 on 5 matching bases. V lost 3 bases to trimming and J lost 4 bases, with 17 bases between them. The CDR3 consists of 17 residues. Germline V lookup: CDR1 SGHRS, CDR2 YFSETQ. Written as DNA, the CDR3 is TGCGCCAGCAGCTCCCTCAGTCAGGGTACCGGGGCCAACGTCCTGACTTTC. This encodes CASSSLSQGTGANVLTF.

In its sample, this clone was seen a few times. The chain uses TRBV12-3 or TRBV12-4 and TRBJ1-2; D is unclear. The V end lost 9 bases, the J end lost 8 bases, and 16 bases lay between the germline ends. The CDR3 extends over 12 amino acids. The CDR3 loop is CASARTGYGYTF. The CDR3 DNA follows: TGTGCCAGTGCTAGGACTGGATACGGCTACACCTTC.

The V call is TRBV12-3 or TRBV12-4, the J call TRBJ2-7; D might be TRBD2 (7 bases). CDR3 length equals 13 residues. The V end lost 8 bases, the J end lost 5 bases, and 16 bases lay between the germline ends. This chain's CDR3 is CASLQVGGHEQYV. The CDR3, as DNA: TGTGCCAGCCTCCAAGTCGGGGGGCACGAGCAGTACGTC.

The chain couples TRBV3-1 (or the pseudogene TRBV3-2) to TRBJ2-1; maybe TRBD2 (6 bases). V lost 5 bases to trimming and J lost 3 bases, with 8 bases between them. The CDR3 contains 13 residues. Per the germline V gene, CDR1 is LGHDT and CDR2 is YNNKEL (reference sequence). CDR3 loop: CASSFGSYNEQFF. The CDR3 DNA reads as TGTGCCAGCAGCTTCGGGAGCTACAATGAGCAGTTCTTC.

This chain joins TRBV10-1 and TRBJ1-5, with 9 bases that match TRBD1. V was clipped by 7 bases and J by 2 bases; unmatched bases: 6. The CDR3 contains 15 residues. Germline values: CDR1 WNHNN, CDR2 SYGVQD (reference sequence). CDR3 amino acids: CASTAGQGRNQPQHF. CDR3 nucleotides: TGCGCCAGCACCGCCGGACAGGGGCGCAATCAGCCCCAGCATTTT.

This chain connects TRBV14 to TRBJ2-5; tentatively, D is TRBD1 (5 bases). This CDR3 has 15 amino acids. Deletions cut 4 bases from V and 4 bases from J, with 16 bases between. Germline CDR1 SGHDN, CDR2 FVKESK. CDR3 residues: CASSRQGDFSETQYF. Written as DNA, the CDR3 is TGTGCCAGCAGCCGTCAGGGTGATTTTTCAGAGACCCAGTACTTC.

The chain combines TRBV6-6 with TRBJ1-2; 7 bases line up with TRBD1. Germline lookup yields CDR1 MNHNY and CDR2 SVGAGI (reference sequence). The CDR3 loop spans 13 amino acids. V lost 2 bases to trimming and J lost 6 bases; unmatched junction nucleotides: 3. DNA of the CDR3: TGTGCCAGCAGTTACGAGGGGGCCCATGGCTACACCTTC. It specifies CASSYEGAHGYTF.